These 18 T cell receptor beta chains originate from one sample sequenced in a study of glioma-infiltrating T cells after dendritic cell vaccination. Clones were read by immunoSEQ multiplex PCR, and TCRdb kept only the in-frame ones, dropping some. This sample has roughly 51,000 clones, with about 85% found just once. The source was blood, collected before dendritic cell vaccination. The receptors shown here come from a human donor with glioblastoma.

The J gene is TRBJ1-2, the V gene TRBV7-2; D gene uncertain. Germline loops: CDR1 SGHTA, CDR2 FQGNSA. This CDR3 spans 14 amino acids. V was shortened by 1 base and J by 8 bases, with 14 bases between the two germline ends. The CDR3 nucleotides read TGTGCCAGCAGCTTAGGGAGGACTTTAGACGGCTACACCTTC. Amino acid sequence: CASSLGRTLDGYTF.

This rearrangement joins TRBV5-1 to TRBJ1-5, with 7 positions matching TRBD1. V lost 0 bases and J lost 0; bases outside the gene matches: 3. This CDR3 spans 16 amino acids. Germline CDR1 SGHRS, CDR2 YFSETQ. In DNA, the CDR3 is TGCGCCAGCAGCTTGGCCACAGGGGATAGCAATCAGCCCCAGCATTTT. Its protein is CASSLATGDSNQPQHF.

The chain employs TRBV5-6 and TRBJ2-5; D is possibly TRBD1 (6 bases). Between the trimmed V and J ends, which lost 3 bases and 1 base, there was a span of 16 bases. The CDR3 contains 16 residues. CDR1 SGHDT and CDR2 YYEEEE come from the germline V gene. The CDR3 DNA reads TGTGCCAGCAGCTCAACAGGAAAAGGGGGCCAAGAGACCCAGTACTTC. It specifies CASSSTGKGGQETQYF.

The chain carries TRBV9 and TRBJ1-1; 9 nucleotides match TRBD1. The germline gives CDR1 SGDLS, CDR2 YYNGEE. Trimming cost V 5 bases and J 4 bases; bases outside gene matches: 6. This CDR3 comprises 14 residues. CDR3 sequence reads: CASSTGGVVTEAFF. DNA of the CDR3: TGTGCCAGCAGTACAGGGGGCGTTGTCACTGAAGCTTTCTTT.

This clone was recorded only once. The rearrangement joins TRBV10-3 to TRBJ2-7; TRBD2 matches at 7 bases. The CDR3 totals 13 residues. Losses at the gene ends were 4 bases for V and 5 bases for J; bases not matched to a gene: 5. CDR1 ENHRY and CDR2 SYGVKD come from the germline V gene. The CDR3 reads CAISGLGGDEQYF. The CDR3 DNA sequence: TGTGCCATCAGTGGCCTTGGGGGGGACGAGCAGTACTTC.

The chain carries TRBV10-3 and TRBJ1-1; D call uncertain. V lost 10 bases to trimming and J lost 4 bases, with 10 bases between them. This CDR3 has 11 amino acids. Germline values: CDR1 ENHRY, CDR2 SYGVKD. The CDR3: CATVGSTEAFF. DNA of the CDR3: TGTGCCACAGTGGGGAGCACTGAAGCTTTCTTT.

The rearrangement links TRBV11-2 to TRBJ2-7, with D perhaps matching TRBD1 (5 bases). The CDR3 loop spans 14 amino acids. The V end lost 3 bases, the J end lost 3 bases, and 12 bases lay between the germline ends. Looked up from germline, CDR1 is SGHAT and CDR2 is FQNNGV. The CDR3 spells CASSFAPDNYEQYF. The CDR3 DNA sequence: TGTGCCAGCAGCTTCGCCCCGGACAACTACGAGCAGTACTTC.

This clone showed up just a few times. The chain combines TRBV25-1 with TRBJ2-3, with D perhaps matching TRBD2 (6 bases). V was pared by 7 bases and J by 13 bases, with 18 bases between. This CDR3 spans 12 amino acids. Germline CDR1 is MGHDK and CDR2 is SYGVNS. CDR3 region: CASKGHGSGKYF. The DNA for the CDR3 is TGTGCCAGCAAAGGGCACGGGAGTGGGAAGTATTTT.

Here the CDR3 reads CASSPRPSGGAKDTQYF. Written as DNA, the CDR3 is TGTGCCAGCTCACCACGGCCTAGCGGGGGGGCCAAAGATACGCAGTATTTT. The chain recombines TRBV18 with TRBJ2-3; the match to TRBD2 covers 12 bases. Unmatched junction bases numbered 7, after V lost 1 base and J lost 5 bases. This CDR3 spans 17 amino acids. Germline V gene data show CDR1 as KGHSH and CDR2 as LQKENI. The full variable domain, its missing parts supplied by reference TRBV18 and TRBJ2-3, is NAGVMQNPRHLVRRRGQEARLRCSPMKGHSHVYWYRQLPEEGLKFMVYLQKENIIDESGMPKERFSAEFPKEGPSILRIQQVVRGDSAAYFCASSPRPSGGAKDTQYFGPGTRLTVL.

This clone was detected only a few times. The CDR3: CASSLEGGNSPLHF. CDR3 bases: TGTGCCAGCAGCTTAGAGGGAGGGAATTCACCCCTCCACTTT. V is TRBV11-3 and J is TRBJ1-6; D unclear. This CDR3 is built from 14 residues. Germline values: CDR1 SGHNT, CDR2 YENEEA. Trimming removed 0 bases from V and 7 bases from J, with 7 bases in between.

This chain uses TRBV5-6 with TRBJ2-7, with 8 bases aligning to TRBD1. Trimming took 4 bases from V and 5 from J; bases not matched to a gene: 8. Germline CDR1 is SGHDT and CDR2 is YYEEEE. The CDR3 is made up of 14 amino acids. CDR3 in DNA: TGTGCCAGCAGCACCAGGGGGCGAGATGACGAGCAGTACTTC. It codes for CASSTRGRDDEQYF.

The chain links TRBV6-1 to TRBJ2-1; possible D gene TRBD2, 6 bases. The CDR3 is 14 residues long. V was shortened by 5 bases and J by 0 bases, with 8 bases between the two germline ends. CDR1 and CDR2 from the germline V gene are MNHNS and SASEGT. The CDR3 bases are TGTGCCAGCAGTAGGACTATCTCCTACAATGAGCAGTTCTTC. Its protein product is CASSRTISYNEQFF.

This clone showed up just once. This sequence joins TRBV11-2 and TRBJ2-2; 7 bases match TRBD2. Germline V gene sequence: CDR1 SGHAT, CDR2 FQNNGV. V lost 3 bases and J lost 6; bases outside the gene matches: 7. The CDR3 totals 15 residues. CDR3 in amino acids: CASSFAGVRAGELFF. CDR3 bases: TGTGCCAGCAGCTTCGCGGGAGTACGGGCCGGGGAGCTGTTTTTT.

CDR3 bases: TGTGCCAGCTCACCTACAACATTAAGGGGCGCTAGCTACACCTTC. Its translation: CASSPTTLRGASYTF. The V and J genes are TRBV18 and TRBJ1-2; TRBD1 is a possible D gene (5 bases). The CDR3 runs to 15 residues. The germline V gene encodes CDR1 KGHSH and CDR2 LQKENI. Trimming removed 3 bases from V and 9 bases from J, with 20 bases in between. The variable domain in full, with the rest retrieved from reference TRBV18 and TRBJ1-2, is NAGVMQNPRHLVRRRGQEARLRCSPMKGHSHVYWYRQLPEEGLKFMVYLQKENIIDESGMPKERFSAEFPKEGPSILRIQQVVRGDSAAYFCASSPTTLRGASYTFGSGTRLTVV.

Here the CDR3 reads CASSLVEGRKLFF. CDR3 DNA: TGTGCCAGCAGCTTAGTAGAGGGGAGGAAACTGTTTTTT. This chain joins TRBV7-9 and TRBJ1-4; tentatively, D is TRBD1 (5 bases). CDR3 length equals 13 residues. Germline V lookup: CDR1 SEHNR, CDR2 FQNEAQ (reference sequence). V lost 1 base and J lost 11, with 11 bases in between.

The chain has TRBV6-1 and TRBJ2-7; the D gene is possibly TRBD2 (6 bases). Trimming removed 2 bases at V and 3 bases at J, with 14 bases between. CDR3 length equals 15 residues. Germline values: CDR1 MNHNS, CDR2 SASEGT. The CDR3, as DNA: TGTGCCAGCAGTGAACTACTAGCTGAGAACTACGAGCAGTACTTC. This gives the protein CASSELLAENYEQYF.

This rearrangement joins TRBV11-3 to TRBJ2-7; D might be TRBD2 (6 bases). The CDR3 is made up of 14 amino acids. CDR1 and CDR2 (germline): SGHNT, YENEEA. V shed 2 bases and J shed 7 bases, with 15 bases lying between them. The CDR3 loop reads CASSLRDSAAEQYF. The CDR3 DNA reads TGTGCCAGCAGCTTAAGGGACTCAGCGGCGGAGCAGTACTTC.

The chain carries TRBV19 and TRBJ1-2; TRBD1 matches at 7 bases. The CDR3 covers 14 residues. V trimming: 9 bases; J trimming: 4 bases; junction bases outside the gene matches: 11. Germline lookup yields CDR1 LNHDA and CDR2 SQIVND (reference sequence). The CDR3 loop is CASLPRGLGYGYTF. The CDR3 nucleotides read TGTGCCAGCCTACCGAGGGGGCTTGGCTATGGCTACACCTTC. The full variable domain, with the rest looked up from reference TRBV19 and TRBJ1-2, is DGGITQSPKYLFRKEGQNVTLSCEQNLNHDAMYWYRQDPGQGLRLIYYSQIVNDFQKGDIAEGYSVSREKKESFPLTVTSAQKNPTAFYLCASLPRGLGYGYTFGSGTRLTVV.